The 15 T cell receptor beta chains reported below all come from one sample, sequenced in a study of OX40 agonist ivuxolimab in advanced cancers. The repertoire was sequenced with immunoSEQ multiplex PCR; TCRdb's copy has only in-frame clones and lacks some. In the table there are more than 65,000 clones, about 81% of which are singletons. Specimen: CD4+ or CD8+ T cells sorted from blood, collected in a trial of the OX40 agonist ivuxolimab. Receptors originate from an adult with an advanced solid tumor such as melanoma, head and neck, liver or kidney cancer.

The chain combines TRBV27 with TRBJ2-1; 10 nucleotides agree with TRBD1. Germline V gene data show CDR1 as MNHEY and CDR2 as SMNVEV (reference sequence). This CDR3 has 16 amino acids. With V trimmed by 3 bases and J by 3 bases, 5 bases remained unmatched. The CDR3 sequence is CASSFVDRGHYNEQFF. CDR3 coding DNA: TGTGCCAGCAGTTTTGTCGACAGGGGGCACTACAATGAGCAGTTCTTC.

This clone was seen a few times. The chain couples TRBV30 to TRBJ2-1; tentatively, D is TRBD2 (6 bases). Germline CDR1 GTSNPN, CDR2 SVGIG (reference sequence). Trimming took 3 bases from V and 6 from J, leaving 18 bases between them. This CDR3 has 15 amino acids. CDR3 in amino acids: CAWSPPNGDFNEQFF. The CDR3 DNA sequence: TGTGCCTGGAGCCCTCCAAACGGGGACTTCAATGAGCAGTTCTTC. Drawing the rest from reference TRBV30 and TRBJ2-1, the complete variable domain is SQTIHQWPATLVQPVGSPLSLECTVEGTSNPNLYWYRQAAGRGLQLLFYSVGIGQISSEVPQNLSASRPQDRQFILSSKKLLLSDSGFYLCAWSPPNGDFNEQFFGPGTRLTVL.

The CDR3 reads CASSLGAGGPLSTDTQYF. The CDR3 DNA reads as TGTGCCAGCAGCCTTGGGGCGGGGGGGCCTCTCAGCACAGATACGCAGTATTTT. The genes are TRBV11-3 and TRBJ2-3; 9 nucleotides line up with TRBD2. After removal of 5 bases from V and 0 bases from J, the junction contained 12 bases not matched to a gene. Germline-derived CDR1 and CDR2 are SGHNT and YENEEA. There are 18 residues in the CDR3.

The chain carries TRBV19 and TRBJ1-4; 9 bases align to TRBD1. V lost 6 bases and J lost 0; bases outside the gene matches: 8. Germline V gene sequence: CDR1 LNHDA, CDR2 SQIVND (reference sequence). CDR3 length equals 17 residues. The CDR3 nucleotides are TGTGCCAGTAGCGCCCGGGACAGGGCTGCAACTAATGAAAAACTGTTTTTT. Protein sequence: CASSARDRAATNEKLFF.

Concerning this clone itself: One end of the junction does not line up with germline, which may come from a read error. CDR3 in DNA: TGTGCCAGCACTTACGGACTACCCAACACCGGGGAGCTGTTTTTT. Its translation is CASTYGLPNTGELFF. This chain connects TRBV6-5 to TRBJ2-2; tentatively, D is TRBD2 (6 bases). This CDR3 comprises 15 residues. In germline, CDR1 is MNHEY, CDR2 SVGAGI.

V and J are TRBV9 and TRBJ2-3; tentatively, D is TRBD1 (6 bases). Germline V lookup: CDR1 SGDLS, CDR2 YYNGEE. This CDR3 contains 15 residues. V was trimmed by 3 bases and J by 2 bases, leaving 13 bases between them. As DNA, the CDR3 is TGTGCCAGCAGCGCGGTAGGACAGATCACAGATACGCAGTATTTT. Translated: CASSAVGQITDTQYF.

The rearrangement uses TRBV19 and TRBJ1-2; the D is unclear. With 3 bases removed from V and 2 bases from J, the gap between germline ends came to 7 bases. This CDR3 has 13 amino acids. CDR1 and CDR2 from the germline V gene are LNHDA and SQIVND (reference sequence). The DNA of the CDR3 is TGTGCCAGTAGTATGAACACCAACTATGGCTACACCTTC. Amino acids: CASSMNTNYGYTF. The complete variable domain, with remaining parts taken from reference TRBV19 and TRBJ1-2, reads DGGITQSPKYLFRKEGQNVTLSCEQNLNHDAMYWYRQDPGQGLRLIYYSQIVNDFQKGDIAEGYSVSREKKESFPLTVTSAQKNPTAFYLCASSMNTNYGYTFGSGTRLTVV.

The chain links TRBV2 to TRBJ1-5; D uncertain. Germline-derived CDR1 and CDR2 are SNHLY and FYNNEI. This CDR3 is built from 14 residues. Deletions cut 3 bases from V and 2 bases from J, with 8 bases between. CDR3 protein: CASSEFVGNQPQHF. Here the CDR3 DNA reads TGTGCCAGCAGTGAGTTTGTTGGCAATCAGCCCCAGCATTTT.

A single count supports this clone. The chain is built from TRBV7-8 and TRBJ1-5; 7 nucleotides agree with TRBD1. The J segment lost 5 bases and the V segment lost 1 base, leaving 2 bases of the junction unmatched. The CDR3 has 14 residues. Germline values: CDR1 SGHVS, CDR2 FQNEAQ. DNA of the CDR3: TGTGCCAGCAGCTTAGACAGGGGTTATCAGCCCCAGCATTTT. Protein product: CASSLDRGYQPQHF.

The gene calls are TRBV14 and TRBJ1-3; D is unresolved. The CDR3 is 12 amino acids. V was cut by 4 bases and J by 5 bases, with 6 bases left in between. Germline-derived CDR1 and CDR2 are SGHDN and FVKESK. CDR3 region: CASSPQRNTIYF. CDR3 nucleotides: TGTGCCAGCAGCCCGCAGAGAAACACCATATATTTT.

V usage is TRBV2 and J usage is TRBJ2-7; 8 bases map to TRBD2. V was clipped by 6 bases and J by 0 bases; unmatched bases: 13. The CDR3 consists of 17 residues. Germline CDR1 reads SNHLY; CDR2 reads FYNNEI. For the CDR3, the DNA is TGTGCCAGCAGGAAGCGGGAGTTTCTCCCGAGCTCCTACGAGCAGTACTTC. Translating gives CASRKREFLPSSYEQYF.

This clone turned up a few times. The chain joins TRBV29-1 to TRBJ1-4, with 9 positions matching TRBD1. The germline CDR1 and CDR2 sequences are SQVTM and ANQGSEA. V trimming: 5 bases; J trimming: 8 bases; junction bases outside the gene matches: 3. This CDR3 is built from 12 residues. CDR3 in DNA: TGCAGCGTTAATACAGGGGGCGAAAAACTGTTTTTT. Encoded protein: CSVNTGGEKLFF. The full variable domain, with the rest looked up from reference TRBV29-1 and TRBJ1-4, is SAVISQKPSRDICQRGTSLTIQCQVDSQVTMMFWYRQQPGQSLTLIATANQGSEATYESGFVIDKFPISRPNLTFSTLTVSNMSPEDSSIYLCSVNTGGEKLFFGSGTQLSVL.

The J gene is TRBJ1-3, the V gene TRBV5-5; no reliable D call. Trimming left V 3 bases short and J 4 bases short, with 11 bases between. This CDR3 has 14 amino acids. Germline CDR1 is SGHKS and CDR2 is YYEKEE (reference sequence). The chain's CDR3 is CASSSLWVGNTIYF. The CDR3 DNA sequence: TGTGCCAGCAGCTCCCTTTGGGTAGGAAACACCATATATTTT.

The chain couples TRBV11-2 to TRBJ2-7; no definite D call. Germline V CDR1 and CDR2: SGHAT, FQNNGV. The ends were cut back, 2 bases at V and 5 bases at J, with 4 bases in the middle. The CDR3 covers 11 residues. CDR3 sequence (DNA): TGTGCCAGCAGCTTATTCCACGAGCAGTACTTC. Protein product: CASSLFHEQYF.

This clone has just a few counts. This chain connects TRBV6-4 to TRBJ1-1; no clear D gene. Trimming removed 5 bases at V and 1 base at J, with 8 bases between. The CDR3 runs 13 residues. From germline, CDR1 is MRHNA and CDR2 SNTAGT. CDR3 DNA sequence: TGTGCCAGCAGTTTTCAGGCGAACACTGAAGCTTTCTTT. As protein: CASSFQANTEAFF.